The TCR beta chain described here comes from a study of blood T cell repertoires in COVID-19. Germline V gene lookup returns CDR1 SQVTM and CDR2 ANQGSEA. The ends were cut back, 4 bases at V and 6 bases at J, with 17 bases in the middle. This CDR3 contains 14 residues. TCRdb's copy holds only in-frame clones and misses some; the assay was immunoSEQ multiplex PCR. The repertoire holds under 200,000 clones, with about 90% as singletons. This rearrangement joins TRBV29-1 to TRBJ2-3; D might be TRBD2 (6 bases). Specimen: PBMCs or T cells enriched from blood (not recorded which). The TCR sequence derives from a woman between 18 and 29 years old who had recovered from COVID-19. This chain's CDR3 is CSVGLVLLGDTQYF. DNA for the CDR3: TGCAGCGTTGGACTAGTACTCCTAGGCGATACGCAGTATTTT.